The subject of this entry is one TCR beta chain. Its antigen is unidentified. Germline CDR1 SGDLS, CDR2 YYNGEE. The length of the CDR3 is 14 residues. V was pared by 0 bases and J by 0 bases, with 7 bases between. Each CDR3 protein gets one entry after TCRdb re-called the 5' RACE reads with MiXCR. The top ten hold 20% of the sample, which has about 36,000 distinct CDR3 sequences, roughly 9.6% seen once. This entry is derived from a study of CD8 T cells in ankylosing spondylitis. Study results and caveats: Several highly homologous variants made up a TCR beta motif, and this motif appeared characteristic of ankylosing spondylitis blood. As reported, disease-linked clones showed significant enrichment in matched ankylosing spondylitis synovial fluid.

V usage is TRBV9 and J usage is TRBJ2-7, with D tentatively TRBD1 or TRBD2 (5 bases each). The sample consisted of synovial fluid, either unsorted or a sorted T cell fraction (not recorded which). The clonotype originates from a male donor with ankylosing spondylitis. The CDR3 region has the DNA TGTGCCAGCAGCGTAGGGGGGAACTCCTACGAGCAGTACTTC. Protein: CASSVGGNSYEQYF.